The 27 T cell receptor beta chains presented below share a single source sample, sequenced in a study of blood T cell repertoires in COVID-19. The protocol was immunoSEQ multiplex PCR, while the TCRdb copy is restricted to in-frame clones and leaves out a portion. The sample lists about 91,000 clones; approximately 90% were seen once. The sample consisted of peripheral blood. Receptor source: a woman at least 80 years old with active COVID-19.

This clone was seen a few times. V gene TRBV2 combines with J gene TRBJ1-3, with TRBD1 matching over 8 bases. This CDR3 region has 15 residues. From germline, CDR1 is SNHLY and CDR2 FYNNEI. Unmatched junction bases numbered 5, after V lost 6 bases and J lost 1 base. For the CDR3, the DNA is TGTGCCAGCAGCCCTGACAGGGGATCTGGAAACACCATATATTTT. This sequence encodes CASSPDRGSGNTIYF.

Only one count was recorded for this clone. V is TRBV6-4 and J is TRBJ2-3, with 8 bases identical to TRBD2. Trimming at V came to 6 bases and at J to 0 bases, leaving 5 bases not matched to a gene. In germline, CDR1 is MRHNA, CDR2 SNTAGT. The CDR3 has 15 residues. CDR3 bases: TGTGCCAGCAGATTTAGCGGGGCTAGCACAGATACGCAGTATTTT. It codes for CASRFSGASTDTQYF.

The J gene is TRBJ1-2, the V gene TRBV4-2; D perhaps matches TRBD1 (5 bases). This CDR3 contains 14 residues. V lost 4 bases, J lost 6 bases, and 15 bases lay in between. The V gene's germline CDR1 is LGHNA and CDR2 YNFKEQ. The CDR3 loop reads CASSLDRSGDGYTF. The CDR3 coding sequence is TGTGCCAGCAGCCTCGATCGGTCGGGGGATGGCTACACCTTC.

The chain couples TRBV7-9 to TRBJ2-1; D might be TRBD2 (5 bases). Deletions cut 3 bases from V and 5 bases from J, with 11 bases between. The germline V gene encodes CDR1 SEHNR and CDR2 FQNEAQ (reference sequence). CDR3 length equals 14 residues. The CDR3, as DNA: TGTGCCAGCAGCTTCTCGACGGGAAACAATGAGCAGTTCTTC. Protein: CASSFSTGNNEQFF. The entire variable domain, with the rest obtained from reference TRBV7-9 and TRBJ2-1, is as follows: DTGVSQNPRHKITKRGQNVTFRCDPISEHNRLYWYRQTLGQGPEFLTYFQNEAQLEKSRLLSDRFSAERPKGSFSTLEIQRTEQGDSAMYLCASSFSTGNNEQFFGPGTRLTVL.

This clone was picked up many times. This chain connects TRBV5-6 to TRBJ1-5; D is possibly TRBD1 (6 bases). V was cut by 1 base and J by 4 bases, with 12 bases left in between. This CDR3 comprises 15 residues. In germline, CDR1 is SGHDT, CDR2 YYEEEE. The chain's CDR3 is CASSLNRALNQPQHF. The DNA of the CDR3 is TGTGCCAGCAGCTTGAACAGGGCCCTAAATCAGCCCCAGCATTTT. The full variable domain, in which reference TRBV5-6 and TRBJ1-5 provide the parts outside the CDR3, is DAGVTQSPTHLIKTRGQQVTLRCSPKSGHDTVSWYQQALGQGPQFIFQYYEEEERQRGNFPDRFSGHQFPNYSSELNVNALLLGDSALYLCASSLNRALNQPQHFGDGTRLSIL.

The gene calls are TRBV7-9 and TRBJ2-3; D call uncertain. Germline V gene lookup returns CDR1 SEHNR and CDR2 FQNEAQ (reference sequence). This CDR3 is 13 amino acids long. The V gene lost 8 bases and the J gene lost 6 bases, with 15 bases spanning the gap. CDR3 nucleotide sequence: TGTGCCAGCGGAACAGAACATCTGGATACGCAGTATTTT. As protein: CASGTEHLDTQYF.

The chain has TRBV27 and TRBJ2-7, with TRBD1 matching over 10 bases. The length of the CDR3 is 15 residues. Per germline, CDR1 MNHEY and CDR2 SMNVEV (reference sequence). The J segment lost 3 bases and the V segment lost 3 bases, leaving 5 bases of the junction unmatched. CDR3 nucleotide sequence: TGTGCCAGCAGTTTTTATCGGGACAGGGGCTACGAGCAGTACTTC. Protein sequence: CASSFYRDRGYEQYF.

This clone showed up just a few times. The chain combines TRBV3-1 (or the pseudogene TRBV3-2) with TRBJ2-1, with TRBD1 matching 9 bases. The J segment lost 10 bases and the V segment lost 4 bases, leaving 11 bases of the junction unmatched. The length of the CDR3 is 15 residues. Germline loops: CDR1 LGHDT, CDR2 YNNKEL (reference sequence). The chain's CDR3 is CASSRSGTGGSEQFF. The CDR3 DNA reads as TGTGCCAGCAGCCGGTCCGGAACAGGGGGCAGCGAGCAGTTCTTC.

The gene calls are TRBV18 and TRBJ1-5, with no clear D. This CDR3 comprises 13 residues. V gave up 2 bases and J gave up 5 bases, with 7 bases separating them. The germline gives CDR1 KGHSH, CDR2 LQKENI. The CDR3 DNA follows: TGTGCCAGCTCACCATTACGAGATCAGCCCCAGCATTTT. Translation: CASSPLRDQPQHF. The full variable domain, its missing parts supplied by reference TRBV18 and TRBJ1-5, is NAGVMQNPRHLVRRRGQEARLRCSPMKGHSHVYWYRQLPEEGLKFMVYLQKENIIDESGMPKERFSAEFPKEGPSILRIQQVVRGDSAAYFCASSPLRDQPQHFGDGTRLSIL.

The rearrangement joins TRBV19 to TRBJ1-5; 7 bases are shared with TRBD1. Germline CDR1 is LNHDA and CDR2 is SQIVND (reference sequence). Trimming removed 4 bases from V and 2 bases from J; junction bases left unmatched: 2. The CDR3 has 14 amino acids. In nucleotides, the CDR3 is TGTGCCAGTAGTAGACAGGGTGGCAATCAGCCCCAGCATTTT. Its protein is CASSRQGGNQPQHF.

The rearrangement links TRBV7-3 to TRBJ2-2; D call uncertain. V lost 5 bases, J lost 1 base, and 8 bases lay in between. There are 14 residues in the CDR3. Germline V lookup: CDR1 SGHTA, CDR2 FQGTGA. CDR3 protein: CASSLLVNTGELFF. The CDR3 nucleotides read TGTGCCAGCAGCCTTCTAGTGAACACCGGGGAGCTGTTTTTT.

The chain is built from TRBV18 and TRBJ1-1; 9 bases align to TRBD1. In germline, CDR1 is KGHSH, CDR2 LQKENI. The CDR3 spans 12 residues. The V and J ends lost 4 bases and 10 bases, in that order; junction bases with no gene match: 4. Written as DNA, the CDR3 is TGTGCCAGCTCACGGGACAGGGAACGAGCTTTCTTT. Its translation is CASSRDRERAFF.

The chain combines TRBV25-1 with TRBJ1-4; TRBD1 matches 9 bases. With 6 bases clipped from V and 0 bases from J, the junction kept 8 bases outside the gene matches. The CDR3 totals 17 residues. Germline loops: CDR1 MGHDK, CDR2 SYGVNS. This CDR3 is CASRQGALLTTNEKLFF. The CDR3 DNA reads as TGTGCCAGCAGACAGGGGGCGCTTCTTACAACTAATGAAAAACTGTTTTTT.

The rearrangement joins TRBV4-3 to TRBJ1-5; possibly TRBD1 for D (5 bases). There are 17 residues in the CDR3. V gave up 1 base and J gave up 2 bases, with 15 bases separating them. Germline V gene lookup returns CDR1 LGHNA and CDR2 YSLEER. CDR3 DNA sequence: TGCGCCAGCAGCCAAGCCCGCGGGGGGGACGGCAATCAGCCCCAGCATTTT. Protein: CASSQARGGDGNQPQHF.

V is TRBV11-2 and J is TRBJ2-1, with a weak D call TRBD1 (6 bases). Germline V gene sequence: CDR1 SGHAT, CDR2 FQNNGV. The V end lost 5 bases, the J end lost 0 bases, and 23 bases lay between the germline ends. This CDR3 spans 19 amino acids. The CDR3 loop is CASSLLLLRADSSYNEQFF. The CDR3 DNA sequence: TGTGCCAGCAGCCTTCTCCTCTTAAGGGCGGACAGCTCCTACAATGAGCAGTTCTTC.

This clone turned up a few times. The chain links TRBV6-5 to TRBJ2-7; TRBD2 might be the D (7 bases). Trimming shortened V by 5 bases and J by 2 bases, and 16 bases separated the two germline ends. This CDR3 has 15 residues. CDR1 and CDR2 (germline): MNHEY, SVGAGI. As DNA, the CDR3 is TGTGCCAGCAGTCCGTTAGGGGGGACTACCTACGAGCAGTACTTC. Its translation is CASSPLGGTTYEQYF.

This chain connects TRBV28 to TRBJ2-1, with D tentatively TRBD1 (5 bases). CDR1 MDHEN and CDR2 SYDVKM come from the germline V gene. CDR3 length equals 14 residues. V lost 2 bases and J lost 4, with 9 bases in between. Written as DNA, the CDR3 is TGTGCCAGCAGTTTAAGGACACTATACAATGAGCAGTTCTTC. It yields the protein CASSLRTLYNEQFF.

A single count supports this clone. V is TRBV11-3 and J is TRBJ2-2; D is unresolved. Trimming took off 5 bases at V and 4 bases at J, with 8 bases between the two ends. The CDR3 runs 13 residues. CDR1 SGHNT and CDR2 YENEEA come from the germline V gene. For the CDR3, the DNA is TGTGCCAGCAGCATTAATCCCACCGGGGAGCTGTTTTTT. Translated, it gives CASSINPTGELFF.

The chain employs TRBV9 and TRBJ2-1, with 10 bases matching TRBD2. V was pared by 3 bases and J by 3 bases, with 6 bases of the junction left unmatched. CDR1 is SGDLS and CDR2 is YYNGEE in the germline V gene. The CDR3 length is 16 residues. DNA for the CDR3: TGTGCCAGCAGCGCAGGGACTAGCGAATTCTACAATGAGCAGTTCTTC. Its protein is CASSAGTSEFYNEQFF.

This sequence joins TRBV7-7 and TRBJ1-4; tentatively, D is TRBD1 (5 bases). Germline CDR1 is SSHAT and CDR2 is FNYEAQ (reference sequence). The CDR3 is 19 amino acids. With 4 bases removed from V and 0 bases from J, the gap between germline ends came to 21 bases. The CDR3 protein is CASSSRRDHTRSTNEKLFF. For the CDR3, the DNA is TGTGCCAGCAGCTCCCGCAGGGATCACACCCGGTCAACTAATGAAAAACTGTTTTTT. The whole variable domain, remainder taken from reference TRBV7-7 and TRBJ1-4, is GAGVSQSPRYKVTKRGQDVTLRCDPISSHATLYWYQQALGQGPEFLTYFNYEAQPDKSGLPSDRFSAERPEGSISTLTIQRTEQRDSAMYRCASSSRRDHTRSTNEKLFFGSGTQLSVL.

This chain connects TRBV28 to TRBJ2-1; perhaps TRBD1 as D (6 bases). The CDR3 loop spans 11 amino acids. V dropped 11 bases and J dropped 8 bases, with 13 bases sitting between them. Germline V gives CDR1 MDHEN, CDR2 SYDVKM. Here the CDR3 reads CAGQGKYEQFF. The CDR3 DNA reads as TGTGCCGGCCAGGGGAAGTATGAGCAGTTCTTC. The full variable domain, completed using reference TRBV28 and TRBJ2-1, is DVKVTQSSRYLVKRTGEKVFLECVQDMDHENMFWYRQDPGLGLRLIYFSYDVKMKEKGDIPEGYSVSREKKERFSLILESASTNQTSMYLCAGQGKYEQFFGPGTRLTVL.

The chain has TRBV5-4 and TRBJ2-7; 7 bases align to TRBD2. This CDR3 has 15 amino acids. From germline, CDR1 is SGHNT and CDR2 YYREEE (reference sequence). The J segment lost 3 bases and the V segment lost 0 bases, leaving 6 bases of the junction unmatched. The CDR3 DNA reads TGTGCCAGCAGCTTGGGTCCAGCGGGGATCTACGAGCAGTACTTC. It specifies CASSLGPAGIYEQYF.

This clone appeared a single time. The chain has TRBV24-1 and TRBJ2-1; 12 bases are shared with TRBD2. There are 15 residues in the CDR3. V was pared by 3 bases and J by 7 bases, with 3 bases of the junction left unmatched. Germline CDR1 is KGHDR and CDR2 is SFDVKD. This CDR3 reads CATSDPGTSGNEQFF. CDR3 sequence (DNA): TGTGCCACCAGTGATCCCGGGACTAGCGGGAATGAGCAGTTCTTC.

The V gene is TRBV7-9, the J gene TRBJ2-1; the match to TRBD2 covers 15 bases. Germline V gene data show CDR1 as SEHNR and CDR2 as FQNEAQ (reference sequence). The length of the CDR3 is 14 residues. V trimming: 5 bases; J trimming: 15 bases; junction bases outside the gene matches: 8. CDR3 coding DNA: TGTGCCAGCAGCCTCGGGACTAGCGGGGGGATCCTGTTCTTC. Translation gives CASSLGTSGGILFF.

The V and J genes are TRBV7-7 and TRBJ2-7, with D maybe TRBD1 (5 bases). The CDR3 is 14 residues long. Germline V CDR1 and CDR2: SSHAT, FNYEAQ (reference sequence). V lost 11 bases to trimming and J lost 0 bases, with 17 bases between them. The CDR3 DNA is TGTGCCGGTCAACGACAGTCGTCCTCCTACGAGCAGTACTTC. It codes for CAGQRQSSSYEQYF. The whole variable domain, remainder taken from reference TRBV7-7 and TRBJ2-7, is GAGVSQSPRYKVTKRGQDVTLRCDPISSHATLYWYQQALGQGPEFLTYFNYEAQPDKSGLPSDRFSAERPEGSISTLTIQRTEQRDSAMYRCAGQRQSSSYEQYFGPGTRLTVT.

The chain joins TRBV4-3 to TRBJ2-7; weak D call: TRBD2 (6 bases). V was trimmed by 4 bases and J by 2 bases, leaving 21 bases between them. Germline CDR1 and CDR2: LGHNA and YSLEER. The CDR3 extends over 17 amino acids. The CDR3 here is CASSLRETGRGPYEQYF. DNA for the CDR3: TGCGCCAGCAGCCTACGGGAGACGGGGCGCGGGCCCTACGAGCAGTACTTC.

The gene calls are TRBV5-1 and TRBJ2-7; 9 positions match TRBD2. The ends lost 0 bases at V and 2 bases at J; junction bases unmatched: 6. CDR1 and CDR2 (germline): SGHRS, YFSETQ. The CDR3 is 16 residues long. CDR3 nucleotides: TGCGCCAGCAGCTTGGATCCCGCGGGAGGGCCCTACGAGCAGTACTTC. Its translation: CASSLDPAGGPYEQYF.